The source of this T cell receptor (beta chain) is a study of CD8 T cells in Susac syndrome. Germline-derived CDR1 and CDR2 are MDHEN and SYDVKM. The CDR3 runs 12 residues. After extraction with the RNeasy kit, roughly 0.5 to 1 ug of the RNA was reverse transcribed using random hexamers. The authors amplified TCR beta CDR3 across 54 Vbeta and 13 Jbeta using immunoSEQ multiplex PCR. Each CDR3 protein is one row after TCRdb ran MiXCR on the immunoSEQ multiplex PCR reads. The sample consists of 150,000 to 200,000 distinct CDR3 sequences, roughly 94% of them appearing once. The study sequenced TCR beta in blood CD8+ and CD4+ T cells. As concerns this clonotype: The junction differs from germline at one of its ends, possibly a read error.

The V call is TRBV28, the J call TRBJ2-1; D gene ambiguous. The TCR originated in a human donor in good health. The sequenced material came from CD4+ T cells from PBMCs. The CDR3, as DNA: TGTGCCAGCGGTTTAAGCTACAATGAGCAGTTCTTC. Translated, it gives CASGLSYNEQFF.